This entry describes one T cell receptor beta chain. The source of the sample is a study of cytomegalovirus exposure and HLA in healthy donors. Primers: 60 Vbeta forward and 13 Jbeta reverse. In the original workflow: As a later analysis found, there were about 80 million unique TCR beta chains, of which some 10 million were shared. Repertoires were generated with immunoSEQ multiplex PCR, while TCRdb's copy carries only in-frame clones and drops some. From that table come the V and J calls and clone size; the DNA was used to work out D and trimming. With some 200,000 clones in the sample, the ten largest clones hold 0.74%. Samples came from healthy bone marrow donors. The CDR3 has 15 amino acids. Germline V gives CDR1 SGHTA, CDR2 FQGNSA. V was pared by 6 bases and J by 1 base, with 8 bases of the junction left unmatched.

This clonotype was sampled from a boy between 10 and 17 years old in good health and CMV-seronegative. What was sequenced was PBMCs. The rearrangement uses TRBV7-2 and TRBJ2-7; 8 positions match TRBD2. The CDR3 reads CASSRSGGLSYEQYF. The CDR3 DNA is TGTGCCAGCAGTCGCAGCGGGGGTTTGTCCTACGAGCAGTACTTC.